This TCR beta chain was recorded in a study of beta chain features in type 1 diabetes. Points from the study as a whole: Sampled from patients, naive, central memory and Treg TCRB repertoires appeared more similar than those sampled from healthy donors.

Concerning this clone itself: Its antigen is unknown.

The sequenced template was cDNA made from the entire isolated RNA. The table came from immunoSEQ multiplex PCR; TCRdb's copy has only in-frame clones and leaves some out. The sample contains fewer than 250,000 clones, roughly 70% of which appear only once. Central memory, naive, regulatory and stem cell-like memory CD4+ cells were sorted by CD45RO/CCR7/CD25/CD127/CD95/CD27. Trimming took 4 bases from V and 5 from J, leaving 24 bases between them. Germline V gene sequence: CDR1 SGHNT, CDR2 YYREEE (reference sequence). The CDR3 runs to 17 residues. The receptor's source is a young man in good health. The rearrangement joins TRBV5-4 to TRBJ1-2; the D gene is possibly TRBD1 (6 bases). The source material was naive CD4+ T cells from blood. The CDR3 loop is CASSPSRTESRLYGYTF. In DNA, the CDR3 is TGTGCCAGCAGCCCCTCACGGACAGAGTCCCGGTTATATGGCTACACCTTC.